One sample yielded the 30 T cell receptor beta chains listed below, sequenced in a study of CXCR3-negative and CXCR3-positive naive CD8 T cells. Via 5' RACE with UMI labels, TRB cDNA libraries were prepared. TCRdb reworked the 5' RACE reads into one entry per CDR3 protein, no DNA. This sample's table has over 50,000 distinct CDR3 sequences. Their cognate antigens are unknown. The study, taken as a whole, reports: Hydrophobicity was higher for TRB CDR3s found in CXCR3-positive naive cells than in CXCR3-negative naive cells.

Sequencing was performed on naive CXCR3+ CD8+ T cells from blood. The subset here: CD45RO-CCR7+CD27+CD95- naive CD8+ T cells expressing CXCR3 (TNR3+). Receptor source: a human donor in good health. Some clones in this sample may be carry-over from other donors' samples.

The V and J genes are TRBV6-5 and TRBJ1-4. This CDR3 region has 17 residues. Germline CDR1 MNHEY, CDR2 SVGAGI. The CDR3 sequence: CASSYSIPRQGHEKLFF.

CDR3 in amino acids: CSARDHDTSYEQYF. V and J are TRBV20-1 and TRBJ2-7. Germline-derived CDR1 and CDR2 are DFQATT and SNEGSKA (reference sequence). This CDR3 is built from 14 residues.

This chain joins TRBV4-3 and TRBJ1-5. The germline CDR1 and CDR2 sequences are LGHNA and YSLEER. CDR3 length equals 15 residues. CDR3 in amino acids: CASSQDSGGNQPQHF.

The chain links TRBV6-5 to TRBJ2-1; lacking DNA, the TRBD1 call made by TCRdb goes unchecked. CDR1 and CDR2 (germline): MNHEY, SVGAGI. This CDR3 has 16 residues. The CDR3 loop reads CASSYAGQGYDNEQFF.

V usage is TRBV28 and J usage is TRBJ2-3; TCRdb returns TRBD1, unconfirmable since there is no DNA. Germline values: CDR1 MDHEN, CDR2 SYDVKM. This CDR3 has 14 amino acids. CDR3 in amino acids: CASSPGLGFGGQYF.

The J gene is TRBJ1-1, the V gene TRBV20-1. CDR3 length: 12 residues. The germline gives CDR1 DFQATT, CDR2 SNEGSKA (reference sequence). Here the CDR3 reads CSARNERVEAFF.

The genes are TRBV6-5 and TRBJ2-2. The CDR3 length is 12 residues. CDR1 and CDR2 (germline): MNHEY, SVGAGI. CDR3 region: CASRFGTGELFF.

The rearrangement joins TRBV6-2 or TRBV6-3 to TRBJ2-7. CDR3 length: 14 residues. In germline, CDR1 is MNHEY, CDR2 SVGEGT. The CDR3 loop reads CANSASARRHEQYF.

V is TRBV28 and J is TRBJ1-1; TCRdb reports TRBD1, a call that lacks DNA to check it against. The CDR3 consists of 12 residues. Germline CDR1 MDHEN, CDR2 SYDVKM. The CDR3 sequence is CASVQGYTEAFF.

This chain uses TRBV7-2 with TRBJ2-5; the D gene TCRdb calls, TRBD1, cannot be checked with no DNA. The CDR3 has 13 amino acids. In germline, CDR1 is SGHTA, CDR2 FQGNSA. The CDR3 reads CANQRGGQETQYF.

V and J are TRBV23-1 and TRBJ2-2. TRBV23-1 is given ORF status, its function remaining uncertain. This CDR3 is built from 19 residues. This chain's CDR3 is CASSQSLTDELQRVWELFF.

This chain joins TRBV6-2 or TRBV6-3 and TRBJ2-1; TCRdb's assignment of TRBD1 cannot be checked, as there is no DNA. The CDR3 length is 17 residues. CDR1 and CDR2 from the germline V gene are MNHEY and SVGEGT. The CDR3 region is CASAWEGATSSYNEQFF.

This chain connects TRBV6-5 to TRBJ2-1. CDR1 and CDR2 (germline): MNHEY, SVGAGI. This CDR3 has 12 amino acids. This chain's CDR3 is CASSSVYNEQFF.

This chain connects TRBV21-1 to TRBJ2-7; the D gene TCRdb calls, TRBD1, cannot be checked with no DNA. TRBV21-1 is classified as a pseudogene. There are 16 residues in the CDR3. The CDR3 loop is CASSNPQSTGAYEQYF.

The chain recombines TRBV14 with TRBJ2-2; as DNA is missing, the TRBD1 call by TCRdb cannot be tested. This CDR3 is built from 14 residues. Germline V CDR1 and CDR2: SGHDN, FVKESK. The CDR3 sequence: CASSGTPNTGELFF.

The V call is TRBV15, the J call TRBJ2-2. Germline lookup yields CDR1 LNHNV and CDR2 YYDKDF (reference sequence). This CDR3 comprises 15 residues. This chain's CDR3 is CATSIGPDRTGELFF.

CDR3 amino acids: CASSLAAVLSYEQYF. The V call is TRBV7-8, the J call TRBJ2-7; without DNA, the TCRdb call of TRBD1 cannot be checked. The length of the CDR3 is 15 residues. Looked up from germline, CDR1 is SGHVS and CDR2 is FQNEAQ.

The chain couples TRBV6-5 to TRBJ1-4; no DNA is available, so the TRBD1 call from TCRdb remains unchecked. The CDR3 runs 15 residues. Germline V gene sequence: CDR1 MNHEY, CDR2 SVGAGI. CDR3 amino acids: CASSYGGGPNEKLFF.

The chain couples TRBV7-2 to TRBJ1-2; TCRdb's D call, TRBD1, is unchecked because there is no DNA. The CDR3 loop spans 15 amino acids. Germline values: CDR1 SGHTA, CDR2 FQGNSA. The CDR3 loop reads CASSPGAGHPYGYTF.

The genes are TRBV3-1 and TRBJ2-3; there is no DNA to check the TCRdb D call of TRBD1. In germline, CDR1 is LGHDT, CDR2 YNNKEL (reference sequence). This CDR3 is 13 amino acids long. CDR3: CASSQTGSDTQYF.

The rearrangement uses TRBV20-1 and TRBJ2-7; the D call of TRBD1 rests on TCRdb alone, since no DNA is present to check it. Germline-derived CDR1 and CDR2 are DFQATT and SNEGSKA (reference sequence). This CDR3 comprises 13 residues. CDR3 residues: CSVNTGVGYEQYF.

The chain carries TRBV29-1 and TRBJ2-5; the TRBD2 assignment by TCRdb is unverifiable without DNA. CDR1 SQVTM and CDR2 ANQGSEA come from the germline V gene. This CDR3 has 14 amino acids. CDR3 sequence: CSVVFSGEGETQYF.

The chain recombines TRBV4-3 with TRBJ2-3. The germline CDR1 and CDR2 sequences are LGHNA and YSLEER. CDR3 length: 15 residues. CDR3: CASSQVEESTDTQYF.

The CDR3 here is CSARDIEGETQYF. This chain links TRBV20-1 with TRBJ2-5; the D gene TCRdb calls, TRBD2, cannot be checked with no DNA. CDR1 and CDR2 from the germline V gene are DFQATT and SNEGSKA (reference sequence). CDR3 size: 13 residues.

The chain has TRBV10-2 and TRBJ2-1. Germline CDR1 WSHSY, CDR2 SAAADI. The CDR3 loop spans 14 amino acids. CDR3 protein: CASSQGATYNEQFF.

The genes are TRBV18 and TRBJ2-3. CDR1 is KGHSH and CDR2 is LQKENI in the germline V gene. The CDR3 has 16 residues. The CDR3 loop reads CASSHTGPGSTDTQYF.

Here the CDR3 reads CASSPLLPGVPYNEQFF. The rearrangement joins TRBV6-5 to TRBJ2-1; there is no DNA to check the TCRdb D call of TRBD1. The V gene's germline CDR1 is MNHEY and CDR2 SVGAGI. The CDR3 length is 17 residues.

The CDR3 loop reads CASSYPRQQGHTGELFF. This chain connects TRBV6-5 to TRBJ2-2; TCRdb's D call of TRBD1 is untestable without DNA. CDR3 length: 17 amino acids. Germline V gene data show CDR1 as MNHEY and CDR2 as SVGAGI.

The gene calls are TRBV20-1 and TRBJ2-2; TCRdb lists TRBD2, though no DNA is available to test this call. This CDR3 comprises 15 residues. The germline V gene has CDR1 DFQATT and CDR2 SNEGSKA (reference sequence). CDR3 residues: CSASGSPDSSGELFF.

The chain joins TRBV7-9 to TRBJ2-7. Germline V gene sequence: CDR1 SEHNR, CDR2 FQNEAQ (reference sequence). CDR3 length equals 13 residues. The CDR3 loop reads CASSSGWGPEQYF.